The sequence of this T cell receptor (beta chain) was determined in a study of neurological immune-mediated disorders. V was clipped by 4 bases and J by 6 bases; unmatched bases: 5. Germline V gene sequence: CDR1 SEHNR, CDR2 FQNEAQ (reference sequence). This CDR3 has 14 amino acids. One entry per CDR3 protein, called by TCRdb with MiXCR from the 5' RACE reads. There are fewer than 85,000 distinct CDR3 sequences in the sample; 3.9% occur only once, and 1.3% lies in the top ten. This clonotype was picked up many times. The sequenced material came from PBMCs. This chain joins TRBV7-9 and TRBJ2-7; 11 nucleotides match TRBD2. This clonotype was obtained from a man in his thirties or forties with multiple sclerosis. CDR3 DNA: TGTGCCAGCAGCTCCCTAGCGGGGGGTCCCGAGCAGTACTTC. Translated, it gives CASSSLAGGPEQYF. The whole variable domain, filled in from reference TRBV7-9 and TRBJ2-7, reads DTGVSQNPRHKITKRGQNVTFRCDPISEHNRLYWYRQTLGQGPEFLTYFQNEAQLEKSRLLSDRFSAERPKGSFSTLEIQRTEQGDSAMYLCASSSLAGGPEQYFGPGTRLTVT.